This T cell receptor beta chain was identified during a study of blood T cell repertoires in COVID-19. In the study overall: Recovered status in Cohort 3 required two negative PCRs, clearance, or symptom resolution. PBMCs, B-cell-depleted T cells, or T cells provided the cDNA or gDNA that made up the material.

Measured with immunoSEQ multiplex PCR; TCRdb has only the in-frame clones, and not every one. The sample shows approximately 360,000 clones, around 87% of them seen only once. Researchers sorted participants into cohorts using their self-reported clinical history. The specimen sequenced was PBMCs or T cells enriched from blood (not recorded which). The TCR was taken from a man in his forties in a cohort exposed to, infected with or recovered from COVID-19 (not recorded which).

The CDR3 sequence: CASSPENGASKLFF. CDR3 in DNA: TGCGCCAGCAGCCCGGAAAATGGGGCAAGCAAACTGTTTTTT. V and J are TRBV5-1 and TRBJ1-4; possible D gene TRBD1, 5 bases. The germline V gene has CDR1 SGHRS and CDR2 YFSETQ. The CDR3 has 14 amino acids. Trimming took 4 bases from V and 11 from J, leaving 18 bases between them.